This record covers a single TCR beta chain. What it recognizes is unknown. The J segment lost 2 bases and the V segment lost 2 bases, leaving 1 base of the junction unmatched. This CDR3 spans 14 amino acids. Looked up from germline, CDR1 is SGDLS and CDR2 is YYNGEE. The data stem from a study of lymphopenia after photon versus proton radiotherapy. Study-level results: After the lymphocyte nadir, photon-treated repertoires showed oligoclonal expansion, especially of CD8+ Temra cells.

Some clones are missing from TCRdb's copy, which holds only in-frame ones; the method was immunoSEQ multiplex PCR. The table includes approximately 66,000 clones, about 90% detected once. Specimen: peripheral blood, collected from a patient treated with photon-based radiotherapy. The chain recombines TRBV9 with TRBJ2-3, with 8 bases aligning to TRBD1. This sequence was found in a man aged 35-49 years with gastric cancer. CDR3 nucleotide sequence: TGTGCCAGCAGCGTGGGACAGGCCACAGATACGCAGTATTTT. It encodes CASSVGQATDTQYF.